Reported below is one T cell receptor beta chain. Its antigen is unidentified. Unstimulated regulatory T cells (CD4+CD25+CD127-), CD4+CD25- non-regulatory cells, CD4 and CD8 cells were FACS-sorted from thawed PBMCs. Profiling relied on immunoSEQ multiplex PCR, and the TCRdb table lists in-frame clones only, not all of them. This table holds more than 60,000 clones, approximately 98% found once. Trimming at V came to 6 bases and at J to 0 bases, leaving 5 bases not matched to a gene. The CDR3 covers 16 residues. Germline-derived CDR1 and CDR2 are MNHEY and SMNVEV (reference sequence). These data belong to a study of Tregs in tolerant kidney transplant recipients. Study details: Mixed chimerism was transient after nonmyeloablative marrow transplants from related graft donors. Broader study findings: No direct test of biological reproducibility was done here. Antigen-driven expansion was suggested because donor-specific Tregs expanded more than all Tregs in tolerant patients.

The source of this sequence is a human donor who received a combined kidney and bone marrow transplant. The sequencing used CD4+ T cells from blood, collected before the transplant. The chain carries TRBV27 and TRBJ2-7, with TRBD2 identical over 13 bases. The CDR3 DNA is TGTGCCAGCAGGGGGACTAGCGGGAAACACTCCTACGAGCAGTACTTC. Protein product: CASRGTSGKHSYEQYF.